This TCR beta chain was sequenced in a study of T cell repertoires in cytomegalovirus infection. Study-wide findings and caveats: The study found HLA-C-restricted CMV-specific TCR beta clonotypes dominating the ex vivo response. CMV carriers having the relevant HLA were flagged by cumulative public TCR beta family frequency.

Concerning this clonotype: Its target is not known.

TCRdb re-analysed the reads in MiXCR, keeping a single row per CDR3 protein. The profile shows about 360,000 distinct CDR3 sequences, 15% to 20% of them singletons. Sequenced input: PBMCs. The receptor was isolated from a human donor in good health (CMV status not recorded). Some clones in this sample may be carry-over from other donors' samples.

The CDR3 DNA is TGTGCCAGCAGCCTGGGGGACAGCCAACAGTTCTTC. As protein: CASSLGDSQQFF. The chain links TRBV11-3 to TRBJ2-1, with 7 bases lining up with TRBD1. Germline lookup yields CDR1 SGHNT and CDR2 YENEEA. This CDR3 has 12 amino acids. V was pared by 5 bases and J by 13 bases, with 8 bases of the junction left unmatched.